The clone carrying this T cell receptor beta chain has ten or more counts. Its antigen is undetermined. Trimming took 4 bases from V and 8 from J, leaving 11 bases between them. Germline V lookup: CDR1 SGHNT, CDR2 YYREEE (reference sequence). This CDR3 has 12 amino acids. The sample originates from a study of T cells after yellow fever vaccination. UMIs were added to TCR cDNA along with a universal primer site when it was made by 5'RACE template switching. A single record per CDR3 protein comes from TCRdb applying MiXCR to the 5' RACE reads. Found here are about 310,000 distinct CDR3 sequences, 3.6% of them singletons; the top ten hold 20% to 30%. Regarding the study as a whole: Post-booster reappearance was seen for most primary-vaccination clones (roughly 97% CD4, 85% to 90% CD8). Few clonotypes appeared in both CD4 and CD8 compartments.

The input for sequencing was PBMCs, taken on the day of the yellow fever booster vaccination. The receptor comes from a young man who received the YFV17D yellow fever vaccine. The gene calls are TRBV5-4 and TRBJ2-3, with D perhaps matching TRBD2 (6 bases). CDR3 sequence: CASSIGGGTQYF. CDR3 DNA sequence: TGTGCCAGCAGCATCGGGGGAGGTACGCAGTATTTT.